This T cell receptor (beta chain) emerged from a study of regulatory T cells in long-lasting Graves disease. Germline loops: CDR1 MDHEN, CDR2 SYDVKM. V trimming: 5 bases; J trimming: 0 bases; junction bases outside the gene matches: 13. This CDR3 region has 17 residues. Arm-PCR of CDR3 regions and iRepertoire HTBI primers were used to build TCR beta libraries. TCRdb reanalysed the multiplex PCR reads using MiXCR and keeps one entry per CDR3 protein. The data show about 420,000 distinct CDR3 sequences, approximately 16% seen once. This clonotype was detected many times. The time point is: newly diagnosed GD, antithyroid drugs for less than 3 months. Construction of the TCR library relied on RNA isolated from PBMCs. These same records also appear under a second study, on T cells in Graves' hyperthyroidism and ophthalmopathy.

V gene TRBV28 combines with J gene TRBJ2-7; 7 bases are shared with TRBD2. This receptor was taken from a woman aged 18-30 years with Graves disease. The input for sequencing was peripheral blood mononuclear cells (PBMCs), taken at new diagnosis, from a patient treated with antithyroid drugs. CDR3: CASSPFEREWGSYEQYF. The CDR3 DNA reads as TGTGCCAGCAGTCCCTTTGAGCGGGAATGGGGCTCCTACGAGCAGTACTTC.